Sequencing of this TCR beta chain was carried out in a study of control samples from healthy donors and cancer patients. Clones were sequenced by immunoSEQ multiplex PCR, and TCRdb holds only the in-frame ones, with some missing. This sample yields approximately 120,000 clones, of which 75% to 90% are seen a single time; approximately 15% belongs to the top ten. Germline V gives CDR1 SQVTM, CDR2 ANQGSEA. V was pared by 7 bases and J by 5 bases, with 14 bases between. The CDR3 is made up of 12 amino acids. Sequenced: blood. The rearrangement joins TRBV29-1 to TRBJ2-5, with D possibly TRBD2 on 6 matching bases. This clonotype originated in a woman in her fifties or sixties in good health. This CDR3 reads CSAAIGGETQYF. For the CDR3, the DNA is TGCAGCGCTGCAATTGGGGGGGAGACCCAGTACTTC. Looking up the rest from reference TRBV29-1 and TRBJ2-5 gives the full variable domain: SAVISQKPSRDICQRGTSLTIQCQVDSQVTMMFWYRQQPGQSLTLIATANQGSEATYESGFVIDKFPISRPNLTFSTLTVSNMSPEDSSIYLCSAAIGGETQYFGPGTRLLVL.